The rows below give T cell receptor beta chains drawn from one sample of a study of vaccination and CD4 T cells after COVID-19. TCRdb re-called the PCR reads with MiXCR, one entry per CDR3 protein. Among tens of thousands of distinct CDR3 sequences listed, approximately 44% were seen once. These receptors have no known antigen. Material for sequencing was CD4+ T cells from blood, cultured in vitro. Every receptor here comes from a human donor who had recovered from COVID-19. Both conserved end residues are part of each CDR3. A D gene is named only where the DNA matches it firmly. Clone size is stated in some rows and not others, as once, few, many or a class when expanded.

J gene,D gene,V gene,clone size,CDR3 DNA,CDR3 protein
TRBJ2-5,-,TRBV19,-,TGTGCCAGTAGTAGGGCTTACCAAGAGACCCAGTACTTC,CASSRAYQETQYF
TRBJ2-7,-,TRBV15,-,TGTGCCACCAGCAGACAAGGGAGTACCTACGAGCAGTACTTC,CATSRQGSTYEQYF
TRBJ1-4,-,TRBV7-8,-,TGTGCCAGCAGCGTCAACGGGGCAACTAATGAAAAACTGTTTTTT,CASSVNGATNEKLFF
TRBJ1-5,TRBD1,TRBV27,-,TGTGCCAGCAGCCTGGGACAGGGTTTTTCCCAGCCCCAGCATTTT,CASSLGQGFSQPQHF
TRBJ2-3,-,TRBV15,-,TGTGCCACCAGCAGAGCGGGGTCGAACGCAGATACGCAGTATTTT,CATSRAGSNADTQYF
TRBJ1-5,-,TRBV12-3/TRBV12-4,-,TGTGCCAGCAGTTTAACGACACCGAATCAGCCCCAGCATTTT,CASSLTTPNQPQHF
TRBJ2-7,TRBD1,TRBV7-9,-,TGTGCCAGCAGCCCAGGGACAGGCCTGAATGTCGAGCAGTACTTC,CASSPGTGLNVEQYF
TRBJ2-7,TRBD2,TRBV7-2,-,TGTGCCAGCAGCGTGGGACTAGCGGGTGGTAAGCAGTACTTC,CASSVGLAGGKQYF
TRBJ1-1,-,TRBV6-1,-,TGTGCCAGCAGTGAATCCGCGGTTACTGAAGCTTTCTTT,CASSESAVTEAFF
TRBJ2-2,-,TRBV11-3,-,TGTGCCAGCAGCTCGAGGGGGGTTAACCCCGGGGAGCTGTTTTTT,CASSSRGVNPGELFF
TRBJ1-1,-,TRBV2,-,TGTGCCAGCAGAAGGGAGTCGGGGGACACTGAAGCTTTCTTT,CASRRESGDTEAFF
TRBJ1-2,-,TRBV10-3,few,TGTGCCATCAGTGTAAAAGGACAGATTTATGGCTACACCTTC,CAISVKGQIYGYTF
TRBJ1-5,TRBD1,TRBV2,-,TGTGCCAGCAGAGCGGGACAGGGAATTGGTCAGCCCCAGCATTTT,CASRAGQGIGQPQHF
TRBJ1-2,TRBD1,TRBV5-3,-,TGTGCCAGAAGCTTGGTTCAGGGGGATGGCTACACCTTC,CARSLVQGDGYTF
TRBJ1-3,TRBD1,TRBV20-1,few,TGCAGTGCCCACGGTCGACAGGGCTCTGGAAACACCATATATTTT,CSAHGRQGSGNTIYF
TRBJ1-5,-,TRBV27,-,TGTGCCAGCAGTTTATTGAGGGGCAATCAGCCCCAGCATTTT,CASSLLRGNQPQHF
TRBJ1-2,TRBD1,TRBV5-4,-,TGTGCCAGCAGCTTCGGACAGGGCCTAAAGGGCTACACCTTC,CASSFGQGLKGYTF
TRBJ2-3,TRBD2,TRBV7-2,-,TGTGCCAGCAGACCTCGACCAGCGGGAGATGTAACGCAGTATTTT,CASRPRPAGDVTQYF
TRBJ2-7,-,TRBV7-5,-,-,CISVPESGLADYEQYF
TRBJ2-5,-,TRBV6-5,-,TGTGCCAGCAGTTACACCCAACAGGAGTCCCAAGAGACCCAGTACTTC,CASSYTQQESQETQYF
TRBJ1-5,-,TRBV12-3/TRBV12-4,-,TGTGCCAGCAATCAGGGTAACACCAATCAGCCCCAGCATTTT,CASNQGNTNQPQHF
TRBJ2-7,-,TRBV20-1,few,TGCAGTGCTAGAGTTCCCACGGGCCTCGAGCAGTACTTC,CSARVPTGLEQYF
TRBJ2-3,TRBD2,TRBV20-1,-,TGCAGTGCTAGTCCCGCTAGCGGGGGCACAGATACGCAGTATTTT,CSASPASGGTDTQYF
TRBJ1-5,TRBD1,TRBV2,-,TGTGCCAGCAGTGAAGGGGGACAGGGAAGTCAGCCCCAGCATTTT,CASSEGGQGSQPQHF
TRBJ2-1,-,TRBV12-3/TRBV12-4,-,TGTGCCAGCAGGGTCACGGGACGATCCGGGGAGCAGTTCTTC,CASRVTGRSGEQFF
TRBJ1-1,-,TRBV28,once,TGTGCCAGCAGTTTTATGGGAGTGAGGACTGAAGCTTTCTTT,CASSFMGVRTEAFF
TRBJ2-1,-,TRBV21-1,-,TGTGCCAGCAGCAAGAACACCTCGGGGGGGCAGTTCTTC,CASSKNTSGGQFF
TRBJ2-5,TRBD2,TRBV20-1,-,TGCAGTGCTCCTACCAAACTAGCGGGGGATTTAGACCAGTACTTC,CSAPTKLAGDLDQYF